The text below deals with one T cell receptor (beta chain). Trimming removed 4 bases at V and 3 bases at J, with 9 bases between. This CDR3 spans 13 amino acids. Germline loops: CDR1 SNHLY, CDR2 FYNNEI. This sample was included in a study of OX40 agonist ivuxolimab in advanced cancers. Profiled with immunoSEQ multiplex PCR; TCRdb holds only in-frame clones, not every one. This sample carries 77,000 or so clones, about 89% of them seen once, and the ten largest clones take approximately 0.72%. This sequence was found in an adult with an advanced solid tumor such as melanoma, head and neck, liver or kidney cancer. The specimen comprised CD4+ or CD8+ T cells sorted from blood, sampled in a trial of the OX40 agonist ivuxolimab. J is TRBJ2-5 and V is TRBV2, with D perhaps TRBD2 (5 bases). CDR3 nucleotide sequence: TGTGCCAGCAGTGGAACAGCGGAAGAGACCCAGTACTTC. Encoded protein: CASSGTAEETQYF. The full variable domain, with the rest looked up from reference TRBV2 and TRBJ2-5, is EPEVTQTPSHQVTQMGQEVILRCVPISNHLYFYWYRQILGQKVEFLVSFYNNEISEKSEIFDDQFSVERPDGSNFTLKIRSTKLEDSAMYFCASSGTAEETQYFGPGTRLLVL.